This T cell receptor (beta chain) was documented in a study of human T cells and chemical hapten exposure. In the study overall: Skin on the upper inner arm, about 2 cm by about 2 cm in size, was sensitized with 2% DPC. Broader study findings: Expanded TCRs grouped into significantly more large CDR3 similarity clusters than controls produced.

This clonotype showed up just a few times. Its antigen remains unidentified. The CDR3 has 15 amino acids. The V gene's germline CDR1 is SGHTA and CDR2 FQGNSA. V was clipped by 5 bases and J by 4 bases; unmatched bases: 8. Time point denoted: patch test 3, about 24 weeks after DPC sensitization. Treatment reported: therapeutic diphenylcyclopropenone sensitization with weekly scalp DPC. Using its own MiXCR run on the RACE reads, TCRdb lists one record per CDR3 protein. The table has 150,000 to 200,000 distinct CDR3 sequences, around 25% seen once. V is TRBV7-2 and J is TRBJ2-5; TRBD1 matches 9 bases. The starting material was whole blood, obtained in connection with sensitization to the hapten diphenylcyclopropenone (DPC). The receptor was isolated from a woman between 35 and 50 years old with alopecia areata. Some clones in this sample may be carry-over from other donors' samples. Here the CDR3 DNA reads TGTGCCAGCAGCCTTAATACAGGGGGCTTAGAGACCCAGTACTTC. Its translation: CASSLNTGGLETQYF.